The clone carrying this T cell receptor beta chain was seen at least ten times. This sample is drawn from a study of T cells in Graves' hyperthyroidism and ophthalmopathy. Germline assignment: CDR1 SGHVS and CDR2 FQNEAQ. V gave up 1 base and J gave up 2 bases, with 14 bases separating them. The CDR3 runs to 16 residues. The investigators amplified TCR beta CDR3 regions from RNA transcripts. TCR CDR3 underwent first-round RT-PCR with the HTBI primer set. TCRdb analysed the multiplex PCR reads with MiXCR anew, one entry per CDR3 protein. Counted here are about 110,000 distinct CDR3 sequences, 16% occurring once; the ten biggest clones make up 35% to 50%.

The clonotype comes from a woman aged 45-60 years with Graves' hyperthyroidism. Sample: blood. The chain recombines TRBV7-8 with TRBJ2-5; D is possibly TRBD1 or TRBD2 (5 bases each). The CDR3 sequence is CASSLDPGSAQETQYF. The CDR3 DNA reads TGTGCCAGCAGCTTAGACCCAGGGAGCGCACAAGAGACCCAGTACTTC.